This record covers a single T cell receptor (beta chain). The sample carries other DNA sequences with the same CDR3. In replicate PCRs of sorted subsets, approximately 190 ng DNA, approximately 28,000 T cell genomes, was used. Produced via immunoSEQ multiplex PCR; TCRdb's table is partial and in-frame only. The repertoire holds 1,400,000 or so clones, approximately 98.5% seen once, with around 0.33% in the top ten. The data belong to a study of shared clonotypes between healthy human individuals. Study context: CD4 naive and memory got three plates each, CD8 naive two, CD8 memory one.

Every donor, a Caucasian adult, lived in Nashville, Tennessee. The CDR3 sequence is 12 residues long. Germline CDR1 is SGHTA and CDR2 is FQGTGA. V lost 3 bases, J lost 6 bases, and 5 bases lay in between. The TCR comes from a man under 40 in good health. This chain links TRBV7-3 with TRBJ2-2, with D uncertain. Sequenced material: naive CD4+ T cells sorted from blood. Subset here: CD45RA+ positively selected. Here the CDR3 reads CASSFRAGELFF. CDR3 DNA: TGTGCCAGCAGCTTTAGGGCCGGGGAGCTGTTTTTT.